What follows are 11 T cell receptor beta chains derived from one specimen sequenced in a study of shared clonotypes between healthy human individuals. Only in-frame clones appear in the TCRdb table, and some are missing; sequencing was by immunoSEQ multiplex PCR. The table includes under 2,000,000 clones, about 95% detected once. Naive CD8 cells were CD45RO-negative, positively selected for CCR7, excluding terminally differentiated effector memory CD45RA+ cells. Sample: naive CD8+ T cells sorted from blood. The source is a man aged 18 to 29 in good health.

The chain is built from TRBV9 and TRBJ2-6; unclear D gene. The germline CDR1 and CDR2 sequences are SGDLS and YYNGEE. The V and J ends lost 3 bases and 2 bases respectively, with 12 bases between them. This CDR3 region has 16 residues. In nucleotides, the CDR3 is TGTGCCAGCAGCGAACCCAGTGGGGCTGGGGCCAACGTCCTGACTTTC. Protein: CASSEPSGAGANVLTF.

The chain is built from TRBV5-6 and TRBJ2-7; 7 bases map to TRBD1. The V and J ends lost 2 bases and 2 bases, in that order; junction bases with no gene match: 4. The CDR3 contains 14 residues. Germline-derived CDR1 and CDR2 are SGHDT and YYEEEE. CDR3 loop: CASSLLTGPYEQYF. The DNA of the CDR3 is TGTGCCAGCAGCTTACTGACAGGGCCCTACGAGCAGTACTTC.

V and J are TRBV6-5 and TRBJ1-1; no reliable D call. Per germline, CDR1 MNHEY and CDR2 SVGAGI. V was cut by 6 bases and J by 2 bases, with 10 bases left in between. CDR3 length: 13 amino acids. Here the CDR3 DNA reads TGTGCCAGCAGAGCACAGTTCAACACTGAAGCTTTCTTT. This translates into CASRAQFNTEAFF.

CDR3 bases: TGTGCCAGCAGCTCAGGGGGGCCTAGCGGGGCCCTCGGCAATGAGCAGTTCTTC. Encoded protein: CASSSGGPSGALGNEQFF. J is TRBJ2-1 and V is TRBV7-8, with 9 bases aligning to TRBD2. Germline lookup yields CDR1 SGHVS and CDR2 FQNEAQ. The CDR3 has 18 residues. The V segment lost 4 bases and the J segment 6 bases; nucleotides outside the gene matches: 16.

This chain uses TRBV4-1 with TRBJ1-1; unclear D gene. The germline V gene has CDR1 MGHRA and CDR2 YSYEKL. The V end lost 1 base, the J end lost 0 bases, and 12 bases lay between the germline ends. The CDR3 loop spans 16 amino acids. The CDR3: CASSQVSADMNTEAFF. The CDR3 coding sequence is TGCGCCAGCAGCCAAGTCAGCGCAGACATGAACACTGAAGCTTTCTTT.

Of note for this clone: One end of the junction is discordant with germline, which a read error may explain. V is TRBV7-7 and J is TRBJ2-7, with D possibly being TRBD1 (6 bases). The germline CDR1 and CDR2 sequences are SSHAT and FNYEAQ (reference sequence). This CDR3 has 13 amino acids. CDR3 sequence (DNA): TGTGCTAGCAGCTTCGGACAGTCCTACGAGCAGTACTTC. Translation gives CASSFGQSYEQYF.

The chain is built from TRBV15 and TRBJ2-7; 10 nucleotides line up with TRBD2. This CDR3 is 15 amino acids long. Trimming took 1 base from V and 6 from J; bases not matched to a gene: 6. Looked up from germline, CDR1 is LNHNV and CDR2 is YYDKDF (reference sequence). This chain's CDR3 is CATSRVASGGSEQYF. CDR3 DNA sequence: TGTGCCACCAGCAGAGTGGCTAGCGGGGGTAGCGAGCAGTACTTC.

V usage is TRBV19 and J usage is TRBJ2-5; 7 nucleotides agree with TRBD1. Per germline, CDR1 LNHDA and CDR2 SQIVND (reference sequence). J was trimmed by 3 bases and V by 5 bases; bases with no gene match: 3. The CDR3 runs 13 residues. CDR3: CASSPGTEETQYF. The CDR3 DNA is TGTGCCAGTAGTCCCGGGACAGAAGAGACCCAGTACTTC.

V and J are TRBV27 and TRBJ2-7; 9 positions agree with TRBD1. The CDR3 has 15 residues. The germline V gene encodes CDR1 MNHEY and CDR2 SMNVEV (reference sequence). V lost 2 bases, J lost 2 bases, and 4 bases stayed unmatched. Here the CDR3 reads CASSLKDRGTYEQYF. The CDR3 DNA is TGTGCCAGCAGTTTAAAGGACAGGGGTACCTACGAGCAGTACTTC.

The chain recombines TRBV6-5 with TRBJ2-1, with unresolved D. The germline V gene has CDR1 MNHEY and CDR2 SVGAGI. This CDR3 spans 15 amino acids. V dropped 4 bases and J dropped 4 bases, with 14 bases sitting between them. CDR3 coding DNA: TGTGCCAGCAGTTCCCAAGGCCCCCGGTACAATGAGCAGTTCTTC. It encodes CASSSQGPRYNEQFF.

CDR3 sequence reads: CASSSGAGELFF. The CDR3 DNA follows: TGTGCCAGCAGCTCAGGGGCCGGGGAGCTGTTTTTT. V is TRBV7-9 and J is TRBJ2-2, with D maybe TRBD1 (6 bases). This CDR3 contains 12 residues. Per germline, CDR1 SEHNR and CDR2 FQNEAQ (reference sequence). V was clipped by 4 bases and J by 6 bases, with 6 bases between them.